The 13 T cell receptor beta chains reported below all come from one sample, sequenced in a study of human T cells and chemical hapten exposure. TCRdb redid the calling of the RACE reads with MiXCR, one entry per CDR3 protein. The profile shows 65,000 to 90,000 distinct CDR3 sequences, around 13% of them singletons. This sample's time point: pre-sensitization, week 0. Stated treatment: therapeutic diphenylcyclopropenone sensitization with weekly scalp DPC. The sequenced sample was whole blood, obtained in connection with sensitization to the hapten diphenylcyclopropenone (DPC). The receptors originated from a woman aged 45 to 65 with alopecia areata. Some clones in this sample may be carry-over from other donors' samples.

This clonotype has ten or more counts. The gene calls are TRBV7-9 and TRBJ1-1; D is perhaps TRBD1 (6 bases). Germline V gene lookup returns CDR1 SEHNR and CDR2 FQNEAQ (reference sequence). The CDR3 totals 16 residues. With 5 bases removed from V and 1 base from J, the gap between germline ends came to 17 bases. CDR3: CASSPGFGGKNTEAFF. The CDR3 DNA reads as TGTGCCAGCAGCCCCGGATTTGGGGGCAAGAACACTGAAGCTTTCTTT.

This clonotype occurred a few times. The chain carries TRBV5-5 and TRBJ2-7; 11 bases agree with TRBD2. Trimming removed 4 bases from V and 1 base from J; junction bases left unmatched: 7. Germline V lookup: CDR1 SGHKS, CDR2 YYEKEE (reference sequence). The CDR3 has 16 residues. CDR3 loop: CASSQPTSGTSYEQYF. The CDR3 nucleotides are TGTGCCAGCAGCCAACCGACTAGCGGGACGTCCTACGAGCAGTACTTC.

A few counts support this clonotype. This CDR3 is CASSPTAAGDLNEQFF. In DNA form, the CDR3 reads TGTGCCAGCAGCCCAACCGCAGCGGGAGATCTCAATGAGCAGTTCTTC. The J gene is TRBJ2-1, the V gene TRBV27; TRBD2 aligns across 8 bases. Losses at the gene ends were 6 bases for V and 6 bases for J; bases not matched to a gene: 13. The germline gives CDR1 MNHEY, CDR2 SMNVEV (reference sequence). The CDR3 runs to 16 residues.

The rearrangement links TRBV6-5 to TRBJ1-5, with TRBD1 identical over 7 bases. This CDR3 region has 13 residues. V gave up 6 bases and J gave up 9 bases; unmatched junction bases: 8. Germline CDR1 MNHEY, CDR2 SVGAGI. This CDR3 is CASSLQGIAPQHF. The CDR3 DNA sequence: TGTGCCAGCAGCTTACAGGGGATCGCGCCCCAGCATTTT.

The genes are TRBV10-3 and TRBJ1-5; 7 bases match TRBD1. Germline CDR1 reads ENHRY; CDR2 reads SYGVKD. The CDR3 runs to 15 residues. The V segment lost 10 bases and the J segment 7 bases; nucleotides outside the gene matches: 16. The CDR3 protein is CATSHDRAGQQPQHF. The CDR3 DNA is TGTGCCACCTCTCACGACAGGGCCGGGCAGCAGCCCCAGCATTTT.

This clonotype was counted only a few times. The chain joins TRBV19 to TRBJ2-6; D uncertain. The germline V gene encodes CDR1 LNHDA and CDR2 SQIVND (reference sequence). V lost 6 bases, J lost 0 bases, and 15 bases lay in between. The CDR3 loop spans 17 amino acids. In nucleotides, the CDR3 is TGTGCCAGTAGAGCGAGCAGGAGTCCCTCTGGGGCCAACGTCCTGACTTTC. Translating gives CASRASRSPSGANVLTF.

This clonotype was detected only a few times. The chain employs TRBV5-1 and TRBJ2-6; TRBD1 matches 9 bases. Germline V gives CDR1 SGHRS, CDR2 YFSETQ. V was clipped by 7 bases and J by 0 bases; unmatched bases: 8. This CDR3 is 17 amino acids long. The CDR3 reads CASSIRTGASGANVLTF. CDR3 nucleotides: TGCGCCAGCTCGATCCGGACAGGGGCCTCTGGGGCCAACGTCCTGACTTTC.

The chain has TRBV19 and TRBJ1-5; D is uncertain. Trimming shortened V by 6 bases and J by 0 bases, and 9 bases separated the two germline ends. This CDR3 has 14 residues. Germline V gives CDR1 LNHDA, CDR2 SQIVND (reference sequence). In nucleotides, the CDR3 is TGTGCCAGTAGCCAAGCAAATAGCAATCAGCCCCAGCATTTT. Protein: CASSQANSNQPQHF.

This clonotype was seen many times. V is TRBV28 and J is TRBJ2-5; 10 bases are a match to TRBD1. This CDR3 has 17 residues. Germline CDR1 MDHEN, CDR2 SYDVKM. V lost 5 bases, J lost 0 bases, and 9 bases stayed unmatched. The CDR3 here is CASSAPGTGANQETQYF. The DNA for the CDR3 is TGTGCCAGCAGTGCGCCCGGGACAGGGGCGAACCAAGAGACCCAGTACTTC. The full variable domain, completed using reference TRBV28 and TRBJ2-5, is DVKVTQSSRYLVKRTGEKVFLECVQDMDHENMFWYRQDPGLGLRLIYFSYDVKMKEKGDIPEGYSVSREKKERFSLILESASTNQTSMYLCASSAPGTGANQETQYFGPGTRLLVL.

This clonotype was found many times. This chain uses TRBV3-1 with TRBJ2-2, with D maybe TRBD2 (5 bases). From germline, CDR1 is LGHDT and CDR2 YNNKEL (reference sequence). V was pared by 4 bases and J by 0 bases, with 6 bases between. This CDR3 has 14 amino acids. This CDR3 is CASSRTANTGELFF. The CDR3 DNA is TGTGCCAGCAGCCGGACTGCGAACACCGGGGAGCTGTTTTTT.

In this sample, this clonotype turned up many times. The chain combines TRBV29-1 with TRBJ2-7; TRBD1 agrees at 7 bases. J gave up 4 bases and V 6 bases, and 3 bases lay outside the gene matches. The CDR3 loop spans 11 amino acids. The germline CDR1 and CDR2 sequences are SQVTM and ANQGSEA. The CDR3 sequence is CSVGGTYEQYF. CDR3 sequence (DNA): TGCAGCGTAGGGGGCACGTACGAGCAGTACTTC.

This chain connects TRBV6-2 or TRBV6-3 to TRBJ2-2; D may match TRBD1 or TRBD2 (5 bases each). From germline, CDR1 is MNHEY and CDR2 SVGEGT. CDR3 length: 17 amino acids. Trimming took off 2 bases at V and 6 bases at J, with 19 bases between the two ends. The CDR3 here is CASSYGNRGATPGELFF. The CDR3 DNA reads TGTGCCAGCAGTTACGGAAACCGAGGGGCAACCCCCGGGGAGCTGTTTTTT.

The chain is built from TRBV20-1 and TRBJ2-3; the match to TRBD2 covers 7 bases. The CDR3 runs to 16 residues. V gave up 2 bases and J gave up 0 bases; unmatched junction bases: 8. The germline CDR1 and CDR2 sequences are DFQATT and SNEGSKA (reference sequence). The CDR3 sequence is CSARLPAGVSTDTQYF. In nucleotides, the CDR3 is TGCAGTGCTAGACTCCCCGCGGGAGTCAGCACAGATACGCAGTATTTT.